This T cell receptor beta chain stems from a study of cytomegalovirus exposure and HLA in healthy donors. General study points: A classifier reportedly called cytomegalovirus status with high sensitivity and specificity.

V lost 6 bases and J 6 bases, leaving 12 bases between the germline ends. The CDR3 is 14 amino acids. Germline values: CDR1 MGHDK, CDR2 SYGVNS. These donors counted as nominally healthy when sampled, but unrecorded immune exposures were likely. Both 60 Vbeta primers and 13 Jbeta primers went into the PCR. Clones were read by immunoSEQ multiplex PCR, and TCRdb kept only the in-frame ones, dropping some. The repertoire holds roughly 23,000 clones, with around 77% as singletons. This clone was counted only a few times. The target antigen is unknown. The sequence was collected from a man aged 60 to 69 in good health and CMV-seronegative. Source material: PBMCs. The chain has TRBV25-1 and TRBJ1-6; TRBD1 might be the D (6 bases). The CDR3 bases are TGTGCCAGCAGCTGGGGGGGCACTAATTCACCCCTCCACTTT. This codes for CASSWGGTNSPLHF.